A selection of T cell receptor beta chains follows, all from one sample in a study of blood T cell repertoires in COVID-19. Profiled with immunoSEQ multiplex PCR; TCRdb holds only in-frame clones, not every one. There are nearly 100,000 clones in the sample; approximately 86% occur only once, and over 1.5% lies in the top ten. Sample: peripheral blood. The receptors shown here come from an elderly man with acute or convalescent COVID-19. Both conserved end residues are part of each CDR3. D genes are given only for firm matches. A clone size is listed for some rows: how often the clone was seen (once, few, many), or a class if it is expanded.

TRBJ2-7 TRBD2 TRBV11-1 - TGTGCCAGCAGCTTTGGTGGGACTAGCGATCAGCAGTACTTC CASSFGGTSDQQYF
TRBJ1-6 - TRBV23-1 - TGCGCCAGCAGTCGGCCCGGGACAACGTGCTATAATTCACCCCTCCACTTT CASSRPGTTCYNSPLHF
TRBJ2-3 - TRBV30 once TGTGCCTGGAAGGCAGGGGTCAGCACAGATACGCAGTATTTT CAWKAGVSTDTQYF
TRBJ1-3 - TRBV11-2 - TGTGCCAGCAGCTTAGCCCCGGGGAGGGGAAACACCATATATTTT CASSLAPGRGNTIYF
TRBJ1-1 TRBD1 TRBV6-2/TRBV6-3 - TGTGCCAGCAGTAGACCCGGGACAGGGAAGACTGAAGCTTTCTTT CASSRPGTGKTEAFF
TRBJ2-1 - TRBV7-2 - TGTGCCAGCAGCTTTAGGACAGCGGTAGGGGGTGAGCAGTTCTTC CASSFRTAVGGEQFF
TRBJ2-7 - TRBV9 - TGTGCCAGCAGCCCTCGGGACTCCGCCTACGAGCAGTACTTC CASSPRDSAYEQYF
TRBJ1-1 - TRBV25-1 - TGTGCCAGCAGTGGGCCTCACCCGACAAGAATGAACACTGAAGCTTTCTTT CASSGPHPTRMNTEAFF
TRBJ1-2 TRBD1 TRBV29-1 - TGCAGCGTGAAGACAGGGAACTATGGCTACACCTTC CSVKTGNYGYTF
TRBJ1-4 TRBD1 TRBV28 - TGTGCCAGCAGTTTATCAATACAGGGGAAGGATGAAAAACTGTTTTTT CASSLSIQGKDEKLFF
TRBJ2-1 - TRBV6-5 - TGTGCCAGCGCAGGCCTCGGGGCCTACAATGAGCAGTTCTTC CASAGLGAYNEQFF